Listed here is a single T cell receptor (beta chain). The antigen is unknown. It was autoimmune disease history or systemic immunosuppression that excluded patients. The ends were cut back, 4 bases at V and 6 bases at J, with 16 bases in the middle. This CDR3 has 15 amino acids. Germline V CDR1 and CDR2: LNHDA, SQIVND (reference sequence). Sequencing was performed with immunoSEQ multiplex PCR; in TCRdb, only in-frame clones are kept and a portion is missing. The sample includes around 78,000 clones, 80% to 90% seen only once; the top ten take approximately 0.94%. These data originate in a study of OX40 agonist ivuxolimab in advanced cancers. Study details: Participants, approximately 80% male, averaged approximately 56 years of age, ranging from about 20 to 80. Partial responses occurred in Three dose-escalation patients, one with hepatocellular carcinoma and two with cutaneous melanoma. The study's findings and limits: At 0.1 to 3.0 mg/kg, CD4+ and CD8+ blood T cells expanded clonally by week 6.

The chain links TRBV19 to TRBJ1-5; tentatively, D is TRBD1 (6 bases). The sample here was CD4+ or CD8+ T cells sorted from blood, taken in a trial of the OX40 agonist ivuxolimab. The TCR sequence derives from an adult with an advanced solid tumor such as melanoma, head and neck, liver or kidney cancer. Here the CDR3 reads CASSTFSGDRQPQHF. CDR3 DNA: TGTGCCAGTAGTACCTTCTCAGGGGATCGTCAGCCCCAGCATTTT.